This TCR beta chain was profiled in a study of identical twins' blood T cells. Authors' processing steps: Per-library CDR3 reads ranged about 2 to 4 million; clonotypes, ~90,000 to ~500,000. TCRdb re-called the 5' RACE reads through MiXCR, storing one row per CDR3 protein. These V and J calls rely on TCRdb rather than the paper's analysis. The sample holds 350,000 to 400,000 distinct CDR3 sequences; roughly 27% are singletons and the top ten take 6.1%. The sample holds a few counts of this clonotype. Its specificity is unknown. V lost 10 bases and J 1 base, leaving 16 bases between the germline ends. The V gene's germline CDR1 is ENHRY and CDR2 SYGVKD. There are 14 residues in the CDR3. Regarding the study as a whole: Abundant TCRbeta CDR3s overlapped more between twins than with unrelated donors.

The sequencing input was PBMCs. V and J are TRBV10-3 and TRBJ1-1, with TRBD1 as a possible D gene (5 bases). The receptor was derived from a woman aged 18-49 years in good health. CDR3 region: CATSEGRENTEAFF. CDR3 coding DNA: TGTGCCACCTCGGAGGGCAGGGAGAACACTGAAGCTTTCTTT.